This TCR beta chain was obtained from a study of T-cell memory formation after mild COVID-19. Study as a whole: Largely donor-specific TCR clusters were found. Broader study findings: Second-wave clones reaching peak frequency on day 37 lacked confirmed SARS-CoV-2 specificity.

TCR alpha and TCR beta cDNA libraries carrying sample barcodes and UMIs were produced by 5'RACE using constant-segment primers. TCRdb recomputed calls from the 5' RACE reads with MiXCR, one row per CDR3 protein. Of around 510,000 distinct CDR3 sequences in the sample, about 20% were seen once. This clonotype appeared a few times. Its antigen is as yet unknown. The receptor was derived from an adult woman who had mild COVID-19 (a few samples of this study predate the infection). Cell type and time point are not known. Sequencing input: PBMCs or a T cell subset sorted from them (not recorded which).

For the CDR3, the DNA is TGTGCCAGCTCGCTCTCGCCGAGACAGGGGGAGAACACTGAAGCTTTCTTT. Translating it yields CASSLSPRQGENTEAFF. V usage is TRBV18 and J usage is TRBJ1-1; TRBD1 matches at 9 bases. The ends lost 6 bases at V and 1 base at J; junction bases unmatched: 12. This CDR3 has 17 amino acids. The germline V gene has CDR1 KGHSH and CDR2 LQKENI.